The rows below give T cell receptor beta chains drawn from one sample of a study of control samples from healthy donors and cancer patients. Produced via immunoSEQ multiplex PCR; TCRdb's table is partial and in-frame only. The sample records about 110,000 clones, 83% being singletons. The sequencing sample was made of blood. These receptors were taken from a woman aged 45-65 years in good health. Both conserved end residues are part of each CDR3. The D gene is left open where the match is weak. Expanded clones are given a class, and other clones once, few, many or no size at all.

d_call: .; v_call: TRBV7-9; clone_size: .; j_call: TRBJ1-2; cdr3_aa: CASSHRGGNGYTF; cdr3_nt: TGTGCCAGCAGCCACCGGGGAGGGAATGGCTACACCTTC
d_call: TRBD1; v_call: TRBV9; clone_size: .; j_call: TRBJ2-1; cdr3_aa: CASSDRGASYNEQFF; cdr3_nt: TGTGCCAGCAGCGACAGGGGTGCTTCCTACAATGAGCAGTTCTTC
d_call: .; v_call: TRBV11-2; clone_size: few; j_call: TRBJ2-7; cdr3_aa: CASSLAAAGGYEQYF; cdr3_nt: TGTGCCAGCAGCTTAGCGGCGGCAGGAGGCTACGAGCAGTACTTC
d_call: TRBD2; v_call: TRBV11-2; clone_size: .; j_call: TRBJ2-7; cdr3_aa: CASSLELAGFSYEQYF; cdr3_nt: TGTGCCAGCAGCCTGGAACTAGCGGGATTCTCCTACGAGCAGTACTTC
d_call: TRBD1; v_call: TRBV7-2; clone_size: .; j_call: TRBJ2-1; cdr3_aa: CASSPPGQGYNEQFF; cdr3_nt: TGTGCCAGCAGCCCACCGGGACAGGGTTACAATGAGCAGTTCTTC
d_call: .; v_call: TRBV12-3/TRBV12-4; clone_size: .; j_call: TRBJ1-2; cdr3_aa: CASLDNTYGYTF; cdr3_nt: TGTGCCAGCCTTGACAACACCTATGGCTACACCTTC
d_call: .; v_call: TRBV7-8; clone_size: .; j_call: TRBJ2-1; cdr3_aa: CASSLALIGSLLTYNEQFF; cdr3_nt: TGTGCCAGCAGCTTAGCGCTGATCGGTAGCCTTTTAACCTACAATGAGCAGTTCTTC
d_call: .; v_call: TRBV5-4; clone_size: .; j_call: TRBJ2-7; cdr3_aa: CASSLGQSSEQYF; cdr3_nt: TGTGCCAGCAGCTTGGGACAGAGTTCCGAGCAGTACTTC
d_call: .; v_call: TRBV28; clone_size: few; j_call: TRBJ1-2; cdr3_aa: CASSSDYLRNKGDYTF; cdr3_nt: TGTGCCAGCAGTTCCGACTATCTTCGGAACAAGGGGGACTACACCTTC
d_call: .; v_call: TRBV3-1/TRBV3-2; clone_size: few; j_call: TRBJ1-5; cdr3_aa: CASSQGNQPQHF; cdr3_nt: TGTGCCAGCAGCCAAGGAAATCAGCCCCAGCATTTT
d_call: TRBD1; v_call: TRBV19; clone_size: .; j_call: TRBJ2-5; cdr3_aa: CASSRDSQETQYF; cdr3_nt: TGTGCCAGTAGCCGGGACAGTCAAGAGACCCAGTACTTC
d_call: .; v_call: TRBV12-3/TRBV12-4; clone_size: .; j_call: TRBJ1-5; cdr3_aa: CASSLSSVQPQHF; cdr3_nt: TGTGCCAGCAGTTTATCCTCGGTCCAGCCCCAGCATTTT
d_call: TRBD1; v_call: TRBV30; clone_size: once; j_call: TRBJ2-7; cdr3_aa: CAWQTGAEQYF; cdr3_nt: TGTGCCTGGCAGACAGGGGCCGAGCAGTACTTC
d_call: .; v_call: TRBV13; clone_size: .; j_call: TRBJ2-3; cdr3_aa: CASSLTRATDTQYF; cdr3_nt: TGTGCCAGCAGCTTGACTAGGGCCACAGATACGCAGTATTTT
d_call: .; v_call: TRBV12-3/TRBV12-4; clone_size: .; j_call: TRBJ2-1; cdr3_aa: CASSPLGVSPFF; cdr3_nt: TGTGCCAGCAGCCCACTGGGGGTAAGCCCGTTCTTC
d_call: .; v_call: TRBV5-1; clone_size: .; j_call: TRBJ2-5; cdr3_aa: CASKGETETQYF; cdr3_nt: TGCGCCAGCAAGGGGGAGACAGAGACCCAGTACTTC
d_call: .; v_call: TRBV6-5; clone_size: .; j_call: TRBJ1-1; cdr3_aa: CASSLQGGAEAFF; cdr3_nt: TGTGCCAGCAGTCTACAGGGTGGAGCTGAAGCTTTCTTT
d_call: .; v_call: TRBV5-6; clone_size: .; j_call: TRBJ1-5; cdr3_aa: CASSSAGEQPQHF; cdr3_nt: TGTGCCAGCAGCTCGGCAGGAGAACAGCCCCAGCATTTT
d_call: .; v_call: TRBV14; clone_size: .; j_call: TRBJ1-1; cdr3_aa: CASSLAWREAFF; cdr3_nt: TGTGCCAGCAGCCTCGCCTGGCGGGAAGCTTTCTTT
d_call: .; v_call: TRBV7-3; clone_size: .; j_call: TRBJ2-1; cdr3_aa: CASSPRIGQINEQFF; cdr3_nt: TGTGCCAGCAGCCCTCGTATAGGACAGATTAATGAGCAGTTCTTC
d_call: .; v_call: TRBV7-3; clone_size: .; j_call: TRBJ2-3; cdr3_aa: CASSSDLYTDTQYF; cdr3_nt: TGTGCCAGCAGCTCCGACCTATACACAGATACGCAGTATTTT
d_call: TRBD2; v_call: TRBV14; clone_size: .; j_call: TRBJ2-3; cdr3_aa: CASSRTGGTDTQYF; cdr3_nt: TGTGCCAGCAGCCGAACGGGGGGGACCGATACGCAGTATTTT
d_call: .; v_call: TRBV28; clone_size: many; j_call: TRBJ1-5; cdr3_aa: CASSFFSGGQPQHF; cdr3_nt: TGTGCCAGCAGTTTTTTTTCGGGAGGACAGCCCCAGCATTTT
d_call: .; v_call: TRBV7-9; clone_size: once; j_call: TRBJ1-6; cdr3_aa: CASSFGNSPLHF; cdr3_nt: TGTGCCAGCAGCTTCGGGAATTCACCCCTCCACTTT
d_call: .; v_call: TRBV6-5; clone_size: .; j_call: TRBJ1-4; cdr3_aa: CASSYSGPATNEKLFF; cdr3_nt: TGTGCCAGCAGTTACTCGGGGCCAGCAACTAATGAAAAACTGTTTTTT
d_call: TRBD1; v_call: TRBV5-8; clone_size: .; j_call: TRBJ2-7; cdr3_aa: CASSCPGQGLYEQYF; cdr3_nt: TGTGCCAGCAGCTGCCCGGGACAGGGCCTCTACGAGCAGTACTTC
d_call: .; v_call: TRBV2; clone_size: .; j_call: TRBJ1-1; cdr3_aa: CASSEYRDAEAFF; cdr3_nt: TGTGCCAGCAGTGAATACAGGGATGCTGAAGCTTTCTTT
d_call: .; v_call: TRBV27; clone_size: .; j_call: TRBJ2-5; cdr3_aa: CAGSLWDGTQETQYF; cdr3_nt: TGTGCCGGCAGTTTATGGGACGGGACCCAAGAGACCCAGTACTTC
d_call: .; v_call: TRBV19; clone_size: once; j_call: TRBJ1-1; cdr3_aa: CASSVGTSLEAFF; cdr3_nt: TGTGCCAGTAGTGTCGGGACGTCCCTTGAAGCTTTCTTT
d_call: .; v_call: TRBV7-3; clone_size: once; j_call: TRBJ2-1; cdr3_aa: CASSLTGGLDLNNEQFF; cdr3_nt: TGTGCCAGCAGCTTAACGGGCGGACTCGACCTCAACAATGAGCAGTTCTTC
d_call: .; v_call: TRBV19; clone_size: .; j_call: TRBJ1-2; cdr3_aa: CASSIPGTVYGYTF; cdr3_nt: TGTGCCAGTAGTATCCCGGGCACAGTCTATGGCTACACCTTC
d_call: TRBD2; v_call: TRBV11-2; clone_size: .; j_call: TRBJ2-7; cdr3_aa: CASSPLGLAGGLQYF; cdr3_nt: TGTGCCAGCAGCCCTTTAGGACTAGCGGGGGGCTTGCAGTACTTC
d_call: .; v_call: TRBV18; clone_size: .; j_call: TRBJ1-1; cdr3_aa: CASSRLGLQNTEAFF; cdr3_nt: TGTGCCAGCTCACGGTTGGGCCTCCAGAACACTGAAGCTTTCTTT
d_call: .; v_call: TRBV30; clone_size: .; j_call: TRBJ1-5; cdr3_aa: CAWSPGPLANQPQHF; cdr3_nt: TGTGCCTGGAGTCCCGGGCCATTAGCTAATCAGCCCCAGCATTTT
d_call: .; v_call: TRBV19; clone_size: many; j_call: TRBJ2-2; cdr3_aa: CASSTITGELFF; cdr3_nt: TGTGCCAGTAGTACGATCACCGGGGAGCTGTTTTTT
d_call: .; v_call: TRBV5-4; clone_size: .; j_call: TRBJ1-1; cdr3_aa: CASEFLGTEAFF; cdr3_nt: TGTGCCAGCGAATTCCTTGGCACTGAAGCTTTCTTT
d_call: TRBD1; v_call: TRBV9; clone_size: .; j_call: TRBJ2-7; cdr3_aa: CASSVAGTDYEQYF; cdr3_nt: TGTGCCAGCAGCGTAGCCGGGACAGATTACGAGCAGTACTTC
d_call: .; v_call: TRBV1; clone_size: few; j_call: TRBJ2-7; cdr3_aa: CTSRPRLMGELGYEQYF; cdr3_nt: TGCACCAGCAGACCAAGATTGATGGGGGAATTAGGCTACGAGCAGTACTTC
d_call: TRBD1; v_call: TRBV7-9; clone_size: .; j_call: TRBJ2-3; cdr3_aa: CASSLWGQAQDTQYF; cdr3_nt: TGTGCCAGCAGCCTATGGGGACAGGCCCAAGATACGCAGTATTTT
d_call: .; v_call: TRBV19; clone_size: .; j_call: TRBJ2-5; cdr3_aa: CASSIITDQETQYF; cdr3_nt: TGTGCCAGTAGTATAATTACTGATCAAGAGACCCAGTACTTC
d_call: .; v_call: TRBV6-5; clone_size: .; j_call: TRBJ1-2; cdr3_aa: CASSLDSLSGYTF; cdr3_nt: TGTGCCAGCAGTTTGGACAGCCTTTCGGGCTACACCTTC
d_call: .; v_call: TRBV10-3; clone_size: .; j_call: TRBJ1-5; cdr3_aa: CAISVGGFNQPQHF; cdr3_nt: TGTGCCATCAGTGTGGGGGGTTTCAATCAGCCCCAGCATTTT
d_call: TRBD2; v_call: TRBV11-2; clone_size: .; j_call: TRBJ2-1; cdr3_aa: CASSLEGTSIYNEQFF; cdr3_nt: TGTGCCAGCAGCTTAGAGGGGACTAGCATCTACAATGAGCAGTTCTTC
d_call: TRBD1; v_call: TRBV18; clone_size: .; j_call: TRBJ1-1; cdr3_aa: CASSLNRDRGMGTEAFF; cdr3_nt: TGTGCCAGCTCACTAAACCGGGACAGGGGAATGGGGACTGAAGCTTTCTTT
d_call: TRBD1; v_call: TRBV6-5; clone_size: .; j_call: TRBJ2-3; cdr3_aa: CASRPPGQGADTQYF; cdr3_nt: TGTGCCAGCAGGCCACCGGGACAGGGCGCAGATACGCAGTATTTT
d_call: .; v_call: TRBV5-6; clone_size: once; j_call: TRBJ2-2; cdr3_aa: CASSFSGNTGELFF; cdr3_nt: TGTGCCAGCAGCTTCTCAGGGAACACCGGGGAGCTGTTTTTT
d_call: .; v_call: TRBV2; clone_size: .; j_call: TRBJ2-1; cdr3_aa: CASSVRGGVANEQFF; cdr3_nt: TGTGCCAGCAGTGTGAGGGGGGGGGTGGCCAATGAGCAGTTCTTC
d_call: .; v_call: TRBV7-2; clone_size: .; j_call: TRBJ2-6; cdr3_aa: CASSLRIHGANVLTF; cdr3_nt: TGTGCCAGCAGCCTCAGGATCCATGGGGCCAACGTCCTGACTTTC
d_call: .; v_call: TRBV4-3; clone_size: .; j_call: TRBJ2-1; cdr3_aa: CASSQMGGDEQFF; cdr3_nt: TGCGCCAGCAGCCAGATGGGTGGAGATGAGCAGTTCTTC